These 5 T cell receptor beta chains were sequenced from one sample in a study of T cell responses to AZD1222 COVID-19 vaccine. Produced via immunoSEQ multiplex PCR; TCRdb's table is partial and in-frame only. The sample has roughly 34,000 clones; 85% to 90% are singletons. This specimen consisted of peripheral blood, obtained on day 0 of AZD1222 vaccination. These receptor sequences come from an adult in good health.

This chain uses TRBV27 with TRBJ2-7; 10 bases align to TRBD1. The CDR3 consists of 14 residues. J gave up 4 bases and V 5 bases, and 5 bases lay outside the gene matches. Germline V CDR1 and CDR2: MNHEY, SMNVEV (reference sequence). This CDR3 reads CASSIRQGAYEQYF. The DNA of the CDR3 is TGTGCCAGCAGTATCAGACAGGGGGCTTACGAGCAGTACTTC.

The chain is built from TRBV29-1 and TRBJ1-1; D not certain. The V end was cut by 0 bases, the J end by 4 bases, with 12 bases between. This CDR3 comprises 14 residues. In germline, CDR1 is SQVTM, CDR2 ANQGSEA. CDR3 residues: CSVEDMRDSTEAFF. CDR3 coding DNA: TGCAGCGTTGAAGATATGAGGGATAGCACTGAAGCTTTCTTT.

CDR3 bases: TGTGCCAGCAGTTTCACGACTGACACTGAAGCTTTCTTT. Translation gives CASSFTTDTEAFF. The chain has TRBV12-3 or TRBV12-4 and TRBJ1-1; D unclear. V was trimmed by 3 bases and J by 3 bases, leaving 8 bases between them. The CDR3 loop spans 13 amino acids.

The chain combines TRBV6-5 with TRBJ2-7; 7 bases are shared with TRBD1. CDR3 length: 15 amino acids. CDR1 and CDR2 from the germline V gene are MNHEY and SVGAGI. Trimming at V came to 0 bases and at J to 5 bases, leaving 7 bases not matched to a gene. CDR3 sequence: CASSYSGGALNEQYF. CDR3 in DNA: TGTGCCAGCAGTTACTCAGGGGGCGCGTTAAACGAGCAGTACTTC.

The chain carries TRBV15 and TRBJ2-3, with a weak D call TRBD1 (6 bases). V lost 2 bases and J lost 5, with 23 bases in between. Germline lookup yields CDR1 LNHNV and CDR2 YYDKDF (reference sequence). The CDR3 is made up of 18 amino acids. CDR3 coding DNA: TGTGCCACCAGCAGACTCCGCAGGGGTATCAAAAAGAGAGATACGCAGTATTTT. This sequence encodes CATSRLRRGIKKRDTQYF.